This TCR beta chain derives from a study of blood T cell repertoires in COVID-19 (dated by TCRdb to between 2020 and 2021). At the level of the whole study: Samples from collaborators originated in the United States, Italy and Spain and spanned both the acute and convalescent phases of COVID-19. Deeply sampled blood TCRbeta repertoires from subjects exposed to, actively infected with, or recovered from COVID-19 were included in the dataset. Sample metadata almost always included a de-identified subject ID, COVID-19 status, age in years and sex. The samples were drawn from the first 160 participants of the ongoing ImmuneRACE study and from 1,254 subjects provided by 6 global collaborators. The material from the prospective study consisted of cDNA or gDNA derived from T cells, B-cell-depleted T cells, or PBMCs. The repertoires were released in a freely available public database meant as a resource for research on the immune response to SARS-CoV-2. Where available, HLA class I and class II types were obtained from metadata supplied by the sample provider rather than from assay-based typing. The study at large found these results: The amount of clinical and demographic metadata varied by source and participant and was provided uncurated.

V is reduced by 0 bases and J by 5 bases, leaving a spacing of 18 bases between them. Spanning cysteine to phenylalanine, the CDR3 consists of 17 amino acids. Just CDR3 DNA is preserved here, 51 bases in frame from base 1. Reading the germline V gene gives CDR1 LGHNA and CDR2 YSLEER. The count of this clone is one. This clone's antigen is unknown. No quality values exist for individual bases; no much larger clone is one base distant. TCRbeta CDR3 regions were amplified from genomic DNA using the immunoSEQ Assay, a bias-controlled multiplex PCR. The authors' pipeline ran thus. Within the assay, amplification of reference gene primers was used to estimate how many nucleated cells each sample contained. To quantify the absolute abundance of each unique TCRbeta CDR3 rearrangement, sequence reads were collapsed and filtered. Productive Simpson clonality was computed per sample as the square root of Simpson's diversity index over productive rearrangements. Entries here come from immuneACCESS through TCRdb and include only in-frame sequences with V and J called. Some clones fail to appear in such tables; in the studies checked, an unresolved V gene covers under half of the shortfall, and the cause of the remainder is unknown. That table furnishes V, J and clone size, whereas the DNA furnished D and trimming. This sample is represented by over 300,000 clones; 90% of them were singletons. The biggest ten clones account for about 6.5% of the sample.

The collaborating institutions used their own protocols to collect whole blood in K2EDTA tubes. For TCRbeta analysis, collaborator samples were shipped as frozen whole blood, as isolated PBMCs, or as DNA extracted from either sample type. The TCR comes from a young man with active or convalescent COVID-19. The sequenced sample consisted of peripheral blood. The V gene is TRBV4-3 and the J gene is TRBJ2-3, with a weak D call of TRBD2 (7 bases match). CDR3 sequence: CASSQDLRGALRDTQYF. The sequence in DNA is TGCGCCAGCAGCCAAGATTTACGGGGGGCCTTGCGAGATACGCAGTATTTT.